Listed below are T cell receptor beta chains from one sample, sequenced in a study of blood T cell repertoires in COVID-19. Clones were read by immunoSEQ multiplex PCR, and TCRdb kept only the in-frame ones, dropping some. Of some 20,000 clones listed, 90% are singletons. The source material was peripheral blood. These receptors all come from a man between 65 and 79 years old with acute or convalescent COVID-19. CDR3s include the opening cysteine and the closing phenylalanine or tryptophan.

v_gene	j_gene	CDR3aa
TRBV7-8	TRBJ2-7	CASSLGGQGGYEQYF
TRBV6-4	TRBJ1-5	CASSEQGGEGQPQHF
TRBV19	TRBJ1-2	CASSIIRQRSNYGYTF
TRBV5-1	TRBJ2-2	CASSLMGLWTSGGTGELFF
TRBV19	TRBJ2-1	CASTPRGLAGNEQFF
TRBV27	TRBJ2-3	CASSLITSGGASDTQYF
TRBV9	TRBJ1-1	CASSLSGTVNTEAFF
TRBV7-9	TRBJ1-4	CASSLTGSFEKLFF
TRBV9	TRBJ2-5	CASSGQSGPQETQYF
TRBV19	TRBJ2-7	CASAETGLAPYEQYF
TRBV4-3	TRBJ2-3	CASSRNPPGLASTDTQYF
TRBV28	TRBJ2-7	CASRPSGRITYEQYF
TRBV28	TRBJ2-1	CASSSPAGGDNNEQFF
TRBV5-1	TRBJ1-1	CASSFRTQGTNTEAFF
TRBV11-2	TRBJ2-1	CASSRVWREGYNEQFF
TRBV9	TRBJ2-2	CASSVGLENLAELFF
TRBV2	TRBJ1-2	CASSTTPNYGYTF
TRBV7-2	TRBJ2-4	CASSFTLAGAADIQYF
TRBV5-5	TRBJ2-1	CASTLTPDSYNEQFF